The 16 T cell receptor beta chains below all came from one sample that was sequenced in a study of T cell responses to AZD1222 COVID-19 vaccine. TCRdb's table, derived via immunoSEQ multiplex PCR, lists solely in-frame clones and lacks some. The table records 95,000 to 150,000 clones, about 90% of them present only once. The source material was peripheral blood, sampled on day 0 of AZD1222 vaccination. These receptors were obtained from an adult in good health.

The CDR3 DNA is TGTGCCACCAGCAGAGGGGACAGGAACACAGATACGCAGTATTTT. The encoded protein is CATSRGDRNTDTQYF. This chain joins TRBV15 and TRBJ2-3; TRBD1 matches at 8 bases. This CDR3 has 15 amino acids. The germline CDR1 and CDR2 sequences are LNHNV and YYDKDF (reference sequence). The trim removed 1 base at V and 2 bases at J, leaving 2 bases unmatched.

This clone was counted a single time. The chain carries TRBV29-1 and TRBJ1-1; 7 nucleotides line up with TRBD1. V dropped 4 bases and J dropped 5; count of bases not matched to a gene: 7. The CDR3 is 13 amino acids. CDR1 is SQVTM and CDR2 is ANQGSEA in the germline V gene. Here the CDR3 reads CSVADSGGTEAFF. The CDR3 bases are TGCAGCGTTGCCGACTCAGGGGGGACTGAAGCTTTCTTT. The full variable domain, rest sourced from reference TRBV29-1 and TRBJ1-1, is SAVISQKPSRDICQRGTSLTIQCQVDSQVTMMFWYRQQPGQSLTLIATANQGSEATYESGFVIDKFPISRPNLTFSTLTVSNMSPEDSSIYLCSVADSGGTEAFFGQGTRLTVV.

The chain is built from TRBV11-2 and TRBJ1-6, with D hard to call. Germline CDR1 and CDR2: SGHAT and FQNNGV. This CDR3 spans 13 amino acids. Trimming cost V 5 bases and J 12 bases, with 14 bases left between them. This CDR3 reads CASSPPRGLPLHF. The CDR3 bases are TGTGCCAGCAGCCCCCCCCGTGGGTTACCCCTCCACTTT.

This sequence joins TRBV29-1 and TRBJ1-1; unclear D gene. The CDR3 contains 11 residues. Germline loops: CDR1 SQVTM, CDR2 ANQGSEA. Trimming shortened V by 5 bases and J by 1 base, and 5 bases separated the two germline ends. The CDR3 DNA sequence: TGCAGCGTTATTGCGAACACTGAAGCTTTCTTT. Translating it yields CSVIANTEAFF. The complete variable domain, with remaining parts taken from reference TRBV29-1 and TRBJ1-1, reads SAVISQKPSRDICQRGTSLTIQCQVDSQVTMMFWYRQQPGQSLTLIATANQGSEATYESGFVIDKFPISRPNLTFSTLTVSNMSPEDSSIYLCSVIANTEAFFGQGTRLTVV.

The rearrangement links TRBV12-3 or TRBV12-4 to TRBJ1-1; D is ambiguous. This CDR3 comprises 13 residues. The V end lost 10 bases, the J end lost 3 bases, and 15 bases lay between the germline ends. The CDR3 loop reads CATLLMSDTEAFF. CDR3 nucleotides: TGTGCCACCCTTTTAATGTCGGACACTGAAGCTTTCTTT.

The chain recombines TRBV5-4 with TRBJ1-1; TRBD1 agrees at 8 bases. CDR3 size: 16 residues. Germline CDR1 SGHNT, CDR2 YYREEE (reference sequence). Trimming removed 3 bases from V and 0 bases from J; junction bases left unmatched: 7. Here the CDR3 DNA reads TGTGCCAGCAGCTCCAGGACAGGGACCGTGAACACTGAAGCTTTCTTT. Translated, it gives CASSSRTGTVNTEAFF.

The table lists this clone with a count of one. The CDR3 loop reads CASSITGDTEAFF. The CDR3 DNA is TGCGCCAGCAGCATAACAGGGGACACTGAAGCTTTCTTT. This chain uses TRBV5-1 with TRBJ1-1, with 7 nucleotides matching TRBD1. The CDR3 has 13 amino acids. V lost 4 bases and J lost 3; bases outside the gene matches: 3. Germline V gene data show CDR1 as SGHRS and CDR2 as YFSETQ. Full variable domain (outside the CDR3, taken from reference TRBV5-1 and TRBJ1-1): KAGVTQTPRYLIKTRGQQVTLSCSPISGHRSVSWYQQTPGQGLQFLFEYFSETQRNKGNFPGRFSGRQFSNSRSEMNVSTLELGDSALYLCASSITGDTEAFFGQGTRLTVV.

V usage is TRBV27 and J usage is TRBJ2-6, with D perhaps TRBD1 (6 bases). The CDR3 spans 17 residues. Germline CDR1 reads MNHEY; CDR2 reads SMNVEV (reference sequence). V was shortened by 7 bases and J by 1 base, with 17 bases between the two germline ends. CDR3 nucleotides: TGTGCCAGCAAGGGGGACGTGGGTGCATCTGGGGCCAACGTCCTGACTTTC. This encodes CASKGDVGASGANVLTF.

CDR3 DNA sequence: TGTGCCAGCATCCAGATCCAGGGGACTAACACTGAAGCTTTCTTT. As protein: CASIQIQGTNTEAFF. The chain uses TRBV7-9 and TRBJ1-1, with D perhaps matching TRBD1 (6 bases). From germline, CDR1 is SEHNR and CDR2 FQNEAQ (reference sequence). V dropped 7 bases and J dropped 2 bases, with 17 bases sitting between them. This CDR3 contains 15 residues.

This clone showed up just a few times. The CDR3 loop is CAWSATSEGQPQHF. CDR3 sequence (DNA): TGTGCCTGGAGTGCAACCTCCGAAGGGCAGCCCCAGCATTTT. V is TRBV30 and J is TRBJ1-5; no reliable D call. This CDR3 is 14 amino acids long. The germline V gene has CDR1 GTSNPN and CDR2 SVGIG (reference sequence). Trimming removed 1 base from V and 7 bases from J, with 14 bases in between.

V usage is TRBV5-6 and J usage is TRBJ2-2; 8 positions match TRBD1. This CDR3 is 16 amino acids long. Trimming took 1 base from V and 6 from J; bases not matched to a gene: 8. Germline V gene lookup returns CDR1 SGHDT and CDR2 YYEEEE. In DNA, the CDR3 is TGTGCCAGCAGCTTGAAAAAGGGCAGGGGGCCCGGGGAGCTGTTTTTT. Translated: CASSLKKGRGPGELFF.

CDR3 sequence: CASSPAGGNTIYF. The CDR3 bases are TGTGCCAGCAGTCCAGCCGGAGGAAACACCATATATTTT. The chain recombines TRBV27 with TRBJ1-3; no definite D call. V was pared by 5 bases and J by 4 bases, with 9 bases between. Germline V lookup: CDR1 MNHEY, CDR2 SMNVEV (reference sequence). The CDR3 runs 13 residues.

The rearrangement links TRBV7-8 to TRBJ2-3; TRBD2 matches at 13 bases. The CDR3 is 16 amino acids. Germline lookup yields CDR1 SGHVS and CDR2 FQNEAQ. V gave up 5 bases and J gave up 5 bases; unmatched junction bases: 7. CDR3: CASSIGLAGVRDTQYF. CDR3 sequence (DNA): TGTGCCAGCAGCATTGGACTAGCGGGAGTACGAGATACGCAGTATTTT.

In nucleotides, the CDR3 is TGTGCCAGCAGTGACACCGGGACTAGCGGGTCAGATACGCAGTATTTT. Protein sequence: CASSDTGTSGSDTQYF. This chain joins TRBV6-4 and TRBJ2-3; 12 nucleotides agree with TRBD2. Trimming cost V 2 bases and J 4 bases; bases outside gene matches: 4. The CDR3 extends over 16 amino acids. In germline, CDR1 is MRHNA, CDR2 SNTAGT.

The chain combines TRBV30 with TRBJ1-6; D is unclear. The CDR3 runs to 13 residues. V gave up 1 base and J gave up 2 bases, with 3 bases separating them. From germline, CDR1 is GTSNPN and CDR2 SVGIG (reference sequence). CDR3 in amino acids: CAWSGTYNSPLHF. Written as DNA, the CDR3 is TGTGCCTGGAGTGGGACCTATAATTCACCCCTCCACTTT.

The V call is TRBV6-6, the J call TRBJ1-1, with unresolved D. The CDR3 is made up of 13 amino acids. V dropped 0 bases and J dropped 8 bases, with 10 bases sitting between them. Germline values: CDR1 MNHNY, CDR2 SVGAGI (reference sequence). The CDR3 DNA reads as TGTGCCAGCAGTTACTCCGGGGAAGGCGAAGCTTTCTTT. Its protein is CASSYSGEGEAFF.